This T cell receptor (beta chain) was sequenced during a study of shared clonotypes between healthy human individuals (TCRdb year 2020). Regarding the study in general: Three men and two women, aged 18 to 49 years, made up the cohort. Libraries were prepared and TCR repertoires were sequenced by different laboratories using diverse techniques, in order to increase sequencing depth and limit assay-specific biases. To estimate repertoire size and how much clonotypes are shared between individuals, the study performed deep sequencing of blood TCR repertoires from a handful of healthy adults. Per donor, three plates each were used for CD4 naive and CD4 memory, two for CD8 naive, and one for CD8 memory. Between about 0.85 and 10 billion PBMCs per donor were obtained by leukapheresis.

On this clone: Its antigen target is currently unknown. One base away there is no much larger clone; base qualities are not given. Distinct nucleotide sequences in the sample also encode this CDR3.

TCR CDR3 regions were amplified from genomic DNA by multiplex PCR using the deep immunoSEQ assay. Extracted genomic DNA from each cell subset was distributed evenly across all wells of several immunoSEQ 96-well plates, and each plate was treated as a replicate. For sorted subsets, around 200 ng genomic DNA, equal to tens of thousands of T cell genomes, was loaded into each replicate PCR. Purified libraries were measured with a Qubit 3.0 fluorometer, size-checked on a Bioanalyzer 2100, and measured again with the KAPA Library Quantification kit. A separate single-read 150-cycle Illumina NextSeq 550 flow cell was used to sequence each immunoSEQ 96-well plate. Regarding the original processing steps: Because the immunoSEQ output held only junctional sequences and lacked quality scores, the filtering could not match the filtering applied to full-length reads. Sequences were annotated with PyIR, a Python wrapper for IgBLAST v1.9, using IMGT germline references to assign V/J genes and CDR3. Reads with weak V/J assignments (E-value above 1e-6), missing CDR3, stop codons, out-of-frame junctions, or ambiguous translated residues were removed. V3J clonotypes were defined as sequences sharing an identical inferred V gene, J gene, and CDR3 amino acid sequence. Percentage overlap between repertoires was calculated by dividing the number of shared unique clonotypes by the size of the smaller repertoire. Richness of each repertoire was evaluated using RTK rarefaction, the Chao1 estimator, and Recon v2.1 estimates of unobserved clonotypes. Generation probabilities were computed with OLGA for all TCRbeta clonotypes obtained by the gDNA method from several donors. TCRdb limited this immuneACCESS table to in-frame rearrangements with V and J called. A share of clones is missing; checked studies link under half to unresolved V genes, and the rest is unexplained. V and J calls plus clone size are reproduced from that table; the DNA served to infer D and trimming. Recorded for this sample are over a million clones; about 77% of them occurred a single time. The leading ten clones occupy around 1.4% of the sample.

The donors were healthy, HIV-negative adults who had no recently reported acute infections or vaccinations. Only Caucasian adults living in Nashville, Tennessee, USA were represented among the donors. CD4+ T cells were enriched by magnetic negative selection, after which naive cells were positively selected on CD45RA and the negative fraction was taken as the memory subset. After blood collection by leukapheresis, PBMCs were isolated using Ficoll-Histopaque density gradient centrifugation and then cryopreserved in the vapor phase of liquid nitrogen. Analytical flow cytometry was used to check the purity and quantity of every magnetically sorted T cell population. From each sorted fraction, genomic DNA was isolated and quantified by UV absorbance on a Nanodrop 2000c. V trim: 2 bases; J trim: 6 bases; unmatched bases: 1. Taken from the germline V gene (reference sequence), the CDR1 and CDR2 loops are LNHNV and YYDKDF. Including cysteine and phenylalanine, the CDR3 has 13 amino acids. Left in the record is the CDR3 DNA by itself, 39 bases read in frame from the first base.

Overall study results and their limits: Estimated clonotype richness was generally larger for naive than for memory subsets. Higher generation probabilities were observed for clonotypes shared by all four sorted-subset donors than for non-shared clonotypes. Around 5.4% of naive CD4, 3% to 3.5% of naive CD8, 2.3% of memory CD4, and over 0.35% of memory CD8 clonotypes were shared across a few donors. Sampling was restricted to blood, and TCR repertoires in tissues likely differ from the TCR repertoires found in blood. Rarefaction of sorted-subset datasets indicated incomplete sequencing despite the large sequencing depth. Pairwise subsampling led to the expectation that sequencing depth would affect the degree of clonotype sharing among donors. Because the study included a small number of donors, the genetic and exposure-history diversity represented was limited.

The sample taken for sequencing was memory CD4+ T cells sorted from blood. This sample's cell subset or site label indicates: CD45RA-negative fraction. The origin of this receptor is a young man in good health. The chain is encoded by TRBV15 joined to TRBJ1-2; TRBD1 lines up with 9 middle nucleotides. The DNA reads as follows: TGTGCCACCAGCAGACGACAGGGGGATGGCTACACCTTC. This translates into CATSRRQGDGYTF. The CDR3, completed at both ends by the reference TRBV15 and TRBJ1-2 genes, gives the full variable domain DAMVIQNPRYQVTQFGKPVTLSCSQTLNHNVMYWYQQKSSQAPKLLFHYYDKDFNNEADTPDNFQSRRPNTSFCFLDIRSPGLGDTAMYLCATSRRQGDGYTFGSGTRLTVV.